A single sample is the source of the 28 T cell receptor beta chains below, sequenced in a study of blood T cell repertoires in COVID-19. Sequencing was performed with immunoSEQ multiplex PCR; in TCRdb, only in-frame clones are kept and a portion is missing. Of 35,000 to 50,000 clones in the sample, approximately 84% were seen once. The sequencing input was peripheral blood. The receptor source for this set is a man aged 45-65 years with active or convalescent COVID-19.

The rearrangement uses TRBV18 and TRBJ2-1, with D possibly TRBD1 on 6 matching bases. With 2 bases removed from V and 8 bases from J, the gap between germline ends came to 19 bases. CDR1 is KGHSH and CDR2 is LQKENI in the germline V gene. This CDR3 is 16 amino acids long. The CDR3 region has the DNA TGTGCCAGCTCACCAAGTCGTGGGGGCCCGGGCCATGAGCAGTTCTTC. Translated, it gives CASSPSRGGPGHEQFF.

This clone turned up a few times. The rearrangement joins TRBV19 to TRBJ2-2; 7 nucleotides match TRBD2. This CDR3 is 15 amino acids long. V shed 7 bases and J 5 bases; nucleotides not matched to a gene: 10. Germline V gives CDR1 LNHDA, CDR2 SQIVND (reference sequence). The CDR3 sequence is CASTLTGGGTGELFF. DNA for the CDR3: TGTGCCAGTACCCTTACCGGGGGAGGGACCGGGGAGCTGTTTTTT.

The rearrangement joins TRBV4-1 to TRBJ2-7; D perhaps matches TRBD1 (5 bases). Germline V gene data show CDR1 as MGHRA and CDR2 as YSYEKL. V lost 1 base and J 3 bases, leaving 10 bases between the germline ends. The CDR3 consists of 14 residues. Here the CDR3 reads CASSQAGMGYEQYF. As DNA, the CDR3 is TGCGCCAGCAGCCAAGCAGGGATGGGCTACGAGCAGTACTTC.

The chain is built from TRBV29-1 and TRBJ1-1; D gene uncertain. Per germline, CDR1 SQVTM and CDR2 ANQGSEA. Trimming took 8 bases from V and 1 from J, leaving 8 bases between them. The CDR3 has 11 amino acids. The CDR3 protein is CSTRGNTEAFF. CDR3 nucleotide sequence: TGCAGCACCCGGGGGAACACTGAAGCTTTCTTT.

The CDR3 reads CASSMDRGSYNEQFF. The CDR3 DNA is TGTGCCAGTAGTATGGACAGGGGTTCCTACAATGAGCAGTTCTTC. V and J are TRBV19 and TRBJ2-1; 9 bases align to TRBD1. Germline V gives CDR1 LNHDA, CDR2 SQIVND (reference sequence). The CDR3 is 15 residues long. V was pared by 3 bases and J by 1 base, with 1 base of the junction left unmatched.

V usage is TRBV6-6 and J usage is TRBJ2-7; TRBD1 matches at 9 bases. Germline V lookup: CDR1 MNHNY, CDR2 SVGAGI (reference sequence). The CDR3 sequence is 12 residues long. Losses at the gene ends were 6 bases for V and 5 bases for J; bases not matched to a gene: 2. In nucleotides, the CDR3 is TGTGCCAGCAGACAGGGGGCCAACGAGCAGTACTTC. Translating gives CASRQGANEQYF.

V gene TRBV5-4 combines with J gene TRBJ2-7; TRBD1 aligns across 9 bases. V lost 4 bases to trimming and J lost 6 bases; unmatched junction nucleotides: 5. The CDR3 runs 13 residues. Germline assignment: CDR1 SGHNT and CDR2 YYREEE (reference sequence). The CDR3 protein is CASSVGQGAEQYF. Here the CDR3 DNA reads TGTGCCAGCAGCGTGGGACAGGGTGCCGAGCAGTACTTC.

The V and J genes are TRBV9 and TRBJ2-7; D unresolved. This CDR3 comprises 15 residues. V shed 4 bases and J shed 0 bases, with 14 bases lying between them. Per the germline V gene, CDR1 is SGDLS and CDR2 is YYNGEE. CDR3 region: CASSSPHRSSYEQYF. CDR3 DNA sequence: TGTGCCAGCAGCTCCCCCCACCGGAGCTCCTACGAGCAGTACTTC. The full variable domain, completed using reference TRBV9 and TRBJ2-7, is DSGVTQTPKHLITATGQRVTLRCSPRSGDLSVYWYQQSLDQGLQFLIQYYNGEERAKGNILERFSAQQFPDLHSELNLSSLELGDSALYFCASSSPHRSSYEQYFGPGTRLTVT.

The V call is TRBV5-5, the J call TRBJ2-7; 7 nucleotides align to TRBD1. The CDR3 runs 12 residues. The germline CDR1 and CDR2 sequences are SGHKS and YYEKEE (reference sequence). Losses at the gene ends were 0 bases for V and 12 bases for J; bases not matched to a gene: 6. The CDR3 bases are TGTGCCAGCAGCTTGGAAAGCAGGACAGGGTACTTC. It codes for CASSLESRTGYF.

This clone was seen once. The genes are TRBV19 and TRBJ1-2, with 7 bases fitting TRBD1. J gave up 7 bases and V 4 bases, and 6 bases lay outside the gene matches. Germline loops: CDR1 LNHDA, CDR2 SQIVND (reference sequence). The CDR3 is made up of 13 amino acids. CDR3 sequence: CASSNPAGGGYTF. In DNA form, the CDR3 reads TGTGCCAGTAGTAATCCGGCAGGGGGTGGCTACACCTTC. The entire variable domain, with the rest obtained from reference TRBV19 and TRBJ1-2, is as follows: DGGITQSPKYLFRKEGQNVTLSCEQNLNHDAMYWYRQDPGQGLRLIYYSQIVNDFQKGDIAEGYSVSREKKESFPLTVTSAQKNPTAFYLCASSNPAGGGYTFGSGTRLTVV.

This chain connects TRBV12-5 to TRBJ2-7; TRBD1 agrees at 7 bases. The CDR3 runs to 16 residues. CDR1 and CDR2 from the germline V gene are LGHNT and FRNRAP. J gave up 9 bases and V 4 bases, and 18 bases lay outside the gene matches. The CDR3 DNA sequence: TGTGCTAGTGGTTCCCCGAAGAACCACCGACAGGGTGGGCAGTACTTC. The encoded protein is CASGSPKNHRQGGQYF.

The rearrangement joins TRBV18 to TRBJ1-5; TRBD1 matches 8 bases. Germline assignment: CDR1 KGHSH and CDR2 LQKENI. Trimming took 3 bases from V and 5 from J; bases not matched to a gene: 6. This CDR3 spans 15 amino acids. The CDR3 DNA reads TGTGCCAGCTCACCTAGACAGGGGCAGGATCAGCCCCAGCATTTT. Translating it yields CASSPRQGQDQPQHF. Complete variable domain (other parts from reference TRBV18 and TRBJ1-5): NAGVMQNPRHLVRRRGQEARLRCSPMKGHSHVYWYRQLPEEGLKFMVYLQKENIIDESGMPKERFSAEFPKEGPSILRIQQVVRGDSAAYFCASSPRQGQDQPQHFGDGTRLSIL.

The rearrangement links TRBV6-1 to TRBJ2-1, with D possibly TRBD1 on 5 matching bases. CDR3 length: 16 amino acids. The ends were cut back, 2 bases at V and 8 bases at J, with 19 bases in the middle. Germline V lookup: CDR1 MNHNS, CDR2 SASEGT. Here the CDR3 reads CASSEPWGREGDEQFF. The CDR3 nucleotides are TGTGCCAGCAGTGAACCGTGGGGCAGGGAAGGGGATGAGCAGTTCTTC.

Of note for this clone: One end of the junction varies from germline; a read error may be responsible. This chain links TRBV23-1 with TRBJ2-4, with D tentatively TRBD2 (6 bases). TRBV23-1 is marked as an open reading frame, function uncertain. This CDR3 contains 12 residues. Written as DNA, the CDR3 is TGCGCCAGCAGTCAAGAGGGAAAGGGAGGCCTCTTC. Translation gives CASSQEGKGGLF.

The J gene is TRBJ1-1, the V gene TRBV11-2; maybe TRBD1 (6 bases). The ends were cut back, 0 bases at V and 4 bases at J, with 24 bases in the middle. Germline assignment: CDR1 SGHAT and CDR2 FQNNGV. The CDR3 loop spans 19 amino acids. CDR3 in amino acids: CASSLEYPRMGAGVTEAFF. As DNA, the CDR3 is TGTGCCAGCAGCTTAGAGTACCCCCGGATGGGGGCAGGGGTCACTGAAGCTTTCTTT. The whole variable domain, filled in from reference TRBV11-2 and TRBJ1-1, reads EAGVAQSPRYKIIEKRQSVAFWCNPISGHATLYWYQQILGQGPKLLIQFQNNGVVDDSQLPKDRFSAERLKGVDSTLKIQPAKLEDSAVYLCASSLEYPRMGAGVTEAFFGQGTRLTVV.

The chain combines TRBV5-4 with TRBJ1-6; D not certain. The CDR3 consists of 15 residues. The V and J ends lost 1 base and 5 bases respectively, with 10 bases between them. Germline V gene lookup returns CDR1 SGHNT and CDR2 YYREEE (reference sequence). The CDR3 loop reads CASSLQAGDNSPLHF. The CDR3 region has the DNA TGTGCCAGCAGCTTGCAGGCGGGAGATAATTCACCCCTCCACTTT. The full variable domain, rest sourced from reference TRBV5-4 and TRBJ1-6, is ETGVTQSPTHLIKTRGQQVTLRCSSQSGHNTVSWYQQALGQGPQFIFQYYREEENGRGNFPPRFSGLQFPNYSSELNVNALELDDSALYLCASSLQAGDNSPLHFGNGTRLTVT.

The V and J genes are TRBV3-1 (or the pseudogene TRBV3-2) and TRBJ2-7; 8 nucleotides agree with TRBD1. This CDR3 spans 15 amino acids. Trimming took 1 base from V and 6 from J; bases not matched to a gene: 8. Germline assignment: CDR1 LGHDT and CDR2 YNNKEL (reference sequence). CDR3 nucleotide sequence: TGTGCCAGCAGCCAAGCCCAGGGGGCTATCGGCGAGCAGTACTTC. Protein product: CASSQAQGAIGEQYF.

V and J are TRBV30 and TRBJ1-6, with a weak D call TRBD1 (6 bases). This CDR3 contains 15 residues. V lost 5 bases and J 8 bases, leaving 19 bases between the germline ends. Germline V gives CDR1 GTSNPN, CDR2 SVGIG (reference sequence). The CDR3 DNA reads TGTGCCTGGGGACAGCGCAACCCTAAGGATTCACCCCTCCACTTT. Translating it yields CAWGQRNPKDSPLHF.

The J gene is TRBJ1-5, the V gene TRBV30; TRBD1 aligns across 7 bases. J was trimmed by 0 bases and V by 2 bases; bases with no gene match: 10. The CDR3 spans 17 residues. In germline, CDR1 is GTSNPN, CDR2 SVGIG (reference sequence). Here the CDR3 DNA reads TGTGCCTGGAGTACGGACCGGGACAGCAATAGCAATCAGCCCCAGCATTTT. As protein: CAWSTDRDSNSNQPQHF.

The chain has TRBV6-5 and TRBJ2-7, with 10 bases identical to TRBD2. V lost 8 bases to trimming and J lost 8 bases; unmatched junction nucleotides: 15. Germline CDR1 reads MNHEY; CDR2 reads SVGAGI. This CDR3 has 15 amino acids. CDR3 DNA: TGTGCCAGCGCCGAGGGGACTAGCGCGGGGTTGAAGCAGTACTTC. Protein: CASAEGTSAGLKQYF.

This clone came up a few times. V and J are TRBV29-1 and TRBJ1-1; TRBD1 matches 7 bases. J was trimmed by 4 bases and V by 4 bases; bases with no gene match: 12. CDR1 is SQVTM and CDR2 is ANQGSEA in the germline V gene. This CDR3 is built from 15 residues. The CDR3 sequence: CSVGGTDERGTEAFF. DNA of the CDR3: TGCAGCGTTGGTGGGACAGATGAGAGGGGCACTGAAGCTTTCTTT.

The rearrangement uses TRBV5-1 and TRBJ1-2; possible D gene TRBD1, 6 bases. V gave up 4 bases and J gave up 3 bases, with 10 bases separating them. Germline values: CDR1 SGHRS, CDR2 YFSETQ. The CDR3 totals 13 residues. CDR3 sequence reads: CASSPRTDYGYTF. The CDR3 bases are TGCGCCAGCAGCCCCCGGACAGACTATGGCTACACCTTC.

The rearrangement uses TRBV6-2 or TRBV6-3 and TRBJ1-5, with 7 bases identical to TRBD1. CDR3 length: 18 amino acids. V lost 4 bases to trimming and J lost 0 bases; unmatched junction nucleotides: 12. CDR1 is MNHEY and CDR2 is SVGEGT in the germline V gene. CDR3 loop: CASSSTASRGYSNQPQHF. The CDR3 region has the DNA TGTGCCAGCAGTTCAACGGCCTCCAGGGGGTATAGCAATCAGCCCCAGCATTTT.

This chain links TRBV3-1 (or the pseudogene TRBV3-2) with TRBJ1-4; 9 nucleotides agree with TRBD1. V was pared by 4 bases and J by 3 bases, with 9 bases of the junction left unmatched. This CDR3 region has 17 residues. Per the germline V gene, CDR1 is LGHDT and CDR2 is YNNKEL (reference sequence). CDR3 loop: CASSPTGTGRANEKLFF. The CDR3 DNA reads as TGTGCCAGCAGCCCCACCGGGACAGGGAGAGCTAATGAAAAACTGTTTTTT.

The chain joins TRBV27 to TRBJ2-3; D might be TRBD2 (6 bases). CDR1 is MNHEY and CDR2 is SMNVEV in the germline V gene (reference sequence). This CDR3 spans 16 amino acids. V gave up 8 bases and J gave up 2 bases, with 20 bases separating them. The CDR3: CASDSKNGGDTDTQYF. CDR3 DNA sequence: TGTGCCAGCGACAGTAAAAACGGGGGTGACACAGATACGCAGTATTTT.

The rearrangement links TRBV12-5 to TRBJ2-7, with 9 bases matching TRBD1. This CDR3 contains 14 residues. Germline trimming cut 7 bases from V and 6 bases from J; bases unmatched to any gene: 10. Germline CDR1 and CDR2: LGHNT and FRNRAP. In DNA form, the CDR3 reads TGTGCTAGTGCCCTTGGGACAGGGATGGGCGAGCAGTACTTC. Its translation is CASALGTGMGEQYF.

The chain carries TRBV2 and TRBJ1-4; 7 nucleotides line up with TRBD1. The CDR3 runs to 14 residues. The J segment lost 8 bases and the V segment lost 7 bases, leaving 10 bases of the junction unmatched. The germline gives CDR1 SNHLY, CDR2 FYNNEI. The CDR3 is CASKLGQIGEKLFF. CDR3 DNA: TGTGCCAGCAAACTGGGACAGATAGGAGAAAAACTGTTTTTT.

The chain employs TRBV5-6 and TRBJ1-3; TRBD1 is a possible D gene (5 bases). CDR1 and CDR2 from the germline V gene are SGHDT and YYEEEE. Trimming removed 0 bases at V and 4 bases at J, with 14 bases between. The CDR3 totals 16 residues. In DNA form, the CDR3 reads TGTGCCAGCAGCTTGGTGGGGCAAGAAGCGGGAAACACCATATATTTT. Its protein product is CASSLVGQEAGNTIYF.